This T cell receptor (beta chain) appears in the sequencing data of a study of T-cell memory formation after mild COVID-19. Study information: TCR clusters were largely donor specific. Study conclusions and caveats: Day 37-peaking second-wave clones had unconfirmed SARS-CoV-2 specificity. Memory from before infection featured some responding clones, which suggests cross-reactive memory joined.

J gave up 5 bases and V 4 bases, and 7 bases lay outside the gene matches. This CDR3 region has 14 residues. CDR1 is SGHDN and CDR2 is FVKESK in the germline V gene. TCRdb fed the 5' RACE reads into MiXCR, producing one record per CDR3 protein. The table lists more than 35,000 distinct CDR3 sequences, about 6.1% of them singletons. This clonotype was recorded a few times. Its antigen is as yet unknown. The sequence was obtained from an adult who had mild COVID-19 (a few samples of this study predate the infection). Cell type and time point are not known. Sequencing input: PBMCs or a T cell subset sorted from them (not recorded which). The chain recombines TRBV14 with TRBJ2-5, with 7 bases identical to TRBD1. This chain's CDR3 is CASSPHRGLETQYF. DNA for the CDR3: TGTGCCAGCAGCCCACACAGGGGCTTGGAGACCCAGTACTTC.